The 30 T cell receptor beta chains in this list originate from one sample, sequenced in a study of human T cells and chemical hapten exposure (dated by TCRdb to about 2021). The library was obtained by RACE. TCRdb shows the sequencer as NextSeq 500. The raw public data were reprocessed by TCRdb itself: fastp quality trimming at Q25, MiXCR clonotype calling, in-frame beta chains only. All rows with the same CDR3 protein become a single entry with the most common DNA and genes. This sample has about 350,000 distinct CDR3 sequences in its table, and nearly 6.5% of those were observed once. The ten largest account for over 5.5% of the sample. The time point label for this specimen denotes: patch test 2, 6 weeks after DPC sensitization. This sample's treatment or condition label indicates: therapeutic diphenylcyclopropenone sensitization with weekly scalp DPC. The specimen comprised whole blood, sampled in connection with sensitization to the hapten diphenylcyclopropenone (DPC). The source is a woman aged 18 to 35 with alopecia areata. Some clones in this sample may be carry-over from other donors' samples.

This clonotype was counted many times. The chain has TRBV7-2 and TRBJ2-5, with a weak D call TRBD1 (5 bases). This CDR3 has 15 residues. With 2 bases removed from V and 2 bases from J, the gap between germline ends came to 12 bases. Germline V gene data show CDR1 as SGHTA and CDR2 as FQGNSA. For the CDR3, the DNA is TGTGCCAGCAGCTTAACCCCTCGGACACAAGAGACCCAGTACTTC. Amino acids: CASSLTPRTQETQYF.

The genes are TRBV25-1 and TRBJ1-1; the D gene is possibly TRBD1 (5 bases). V was cut by 2 bases and J by 12 bases, with 13 bases left in between. The CDR3 runs 12 residues. CDR1 is MGHDK, CDR2 SYGVNS, per germline. The CDR3 is CASSETPGMTFF. CDR3 sequence (DNA): TGTGCCAGCAGTGAAACGCCAGGGATGACTTTCTTT. Drawing the rest from reference TRBV25-1 and TRBJ1-1, the complete variable domain is EADIYQTPRYLVIGTGKKITLECSQTMGHDKMYWYQQDPGMELHLIHYSYGVNSTEKGDLSSESTVSRIRTEHFPLTLESARPSHTSQYLCASSETPGMTFFGQGTRLTVV.

The V call is TRBV5-1, the J call TRBJ2-5; D may be TRBD2 (6 bases). Germline CDR1 is SGHRS and CDR2 is YFSETQ. The CDR3 sequence is 15 residues long. V was trimmed by 2 bases and J by 3 bases, leaving 14 bases between them. CDR3 amino acids: CASSFGTRGKETQYF. The DNA of the CDR3 is TGCGCCAGCAGCTTTGGGACTCGGGGGAAAGAGACCCAGTACTTC.

This clonotype has ten or more counts. The chain carries TRBV28 and TRBJ1-1, with TRBD1 matching 11 bases. This CDR3 contains 15 residues. The V gene's germline CDR1 is MDHEN and CDR2 SYDVKM. Trimming removed 0 bases from V and 4 bases from J; junction bases left unmatched: 1. This chain's CDR3 is CASSLWGQGGTEAFF. DNA for the CDR3: TGTGCCAGCAGTTTATGGGGACAGGGGGGCACTGAAGCTTTCTTT.

This clonotype showed up just a few times. This chain joins TRBV5-1 and TRBJ1-4; D remains ambiguous. Germline-derived CDR1 and CDR2 are SGHRS and YFSETQ. CDR3 length: 14 amino acids. Trimming pared 4 bases from V and 4 bases from J, leaving 11 bases between. The CDR3 loop reads CASSRKGFNEKLFF. The CDR3 DNA follows: TGCGCCAGCAGCAGAAAGGGCTTTAATGAAAAACTGTTTTTT.

This rearrangement joins TRBV18 to TRBJ1-4, with D unclear. Germline V gene sequence: CDR1 KGHSH, CDR2 LQKENI. This CDR3 is built from 15 residues. The V end was cut by 3 bases, the J end by 2 bases, with 10 bases between. The CDR3 sequence: CASSPYGQTNEKLFF. The CDR3 region has the DNA TGTGCCAGCTCACCCTATGGGCAGACTAATGAAAAACTGTTTTTT.

In this sample, this clonotype turned up a few times. The V gene is TRBV7-9, the J gene TRBJ1-4, with D possibly being TRBD1 (5 bases). Trimming left V 8 bases short and J 5 bases short, with 9 bases between. Germline CDR1 is SEHNR and CDR2 is FQNEAQ (reference sequence). The CDR3 has 12 amino acids. The CDR3 region has the DNA TGTGCCAGCGCAGGGAACAATGAAAAACTGTTTTTT. This codes for CASAGNNEKLFF.

J is TRBJ1-6 and V is TRBV4-3; D not certain. CDR1 is LGHNA and CDR2 is YSLEER in the germline V gene. CDR3 length equals 16 residues. The V end lost 0 bases, the J end lost 0 bases, and 6 bases lay between the germline ends. The CDR3 nucleotides read TGCGCCAGCAGCCAAGATGAAGCCTCCTATAATTCACCCCTCCACTTT. Its protein is CASSQDEASYNSPLHF.

Many counts were recorded for this clonotype. The rearrangement links TRBV3-1 to TRBJ1-5; no reliable D call. V lost 5 bases, J lost 3 bases, and 5 bases lay in between. Germline CDR1 LGHDT, CDR2 YNNKEL (reference sequence). The CDR3 totals 12 residues. CDR3 coding DNA: TGTGCCAGCAGCGGCAACAATCAGCCCCAGCATTTT. It is translated as CASSGNNQPQHF.

This clonotype was observed a handful of times. The V gene is TRBV18, the J gene TRBJ2-3; D gene unclear. In germline, CDR1 is KGHSH, CDR2 LQKENI. V was trimmed by 3 bases and J by 1 base, leaving 8 bases between them. This CDR3 comprises 14 residues. The CDR3 DNA reads as TGTGCCAGCTCACCGTTCGCAGGCACAGATACGCAGTATTTT. Encoded protein: CASSPFAGTDTQYF.

This clonotype appeared many times. CDR3 coding DNA: TGTGCCACCAGTGACATTAGCGGGGGGGGTTACAATGAGCAGTTCTTC. Protein: CATSDISGGGYNEQFF. This chain joins TRBV24-1 and TRBJ2-1; 11 bases match TRBD2. There are 16 residues in the CDR3. The J segment lost 4 bases and the V segment lost 4 bases, leaving 5 bases of the junction unmatched. CDR1 and CDR2 from the germline V gene are KGHDR and SFDVKD.

The chain uses TRBV5-5 and TRBJ1-6; D is uncertain. The V gene's germline CDR1 is SGHKS and CDR2 YYEKEE (reference sequence). This CDR3 has 16 amino acids. Trimming took off 4 bases at V and 1 base at J, with 12 bases between the two ends. The CDR3 coding sequence is TGTGCCAGCAGCCTACAAGGGAAGTCCTATAATTCACCCCTCCACTTT. Translation: CASSLQGKSYNSPLHF.

Only a few counts were recorded for this clonotype. The chain couples TRBV6-2 or TRBV6-3 to TRBJ1-2, with D hard to call. Germline V lookup: CDR1 MNHEY, CDR2 SVGEGT. V gave up 0 bases and J gave up 8 bases, with 10 bases separating them. CDR3 length: 13 amino acids. The CDR3: CASSYSALRGYTF. The CDR3 nucleotides read TGTGCCAGCAGTTACTCGGCGTTAAGGGGCTACACCTTC.

This clonotype was picked up many times. This chain joins TRBV7-9 and TRBJ1-6; D is unclear. Trimming cost V 5 bases and J 8 bases, with 13 bases left between them. CDR1 is SEHNR, CDR2 FQNEAQ, per germline (reference sequence). CDR3 length: 14 residues. The CDR3 sequence is CASSQGELYSPLHF. The CDR3 DNA reads as TGTGCCAGCAGCCAAGGCGAACTTTATTCACCCCTCCACTTT.

Many counts were recorded for this clonotype. The J gene is TRBJ1-1, the V gene TRBV7-9, with D maybe TRBD1 (6 bases). CDR1 is SEHNR and CDR2 is FQNEAQ in the germline V gene (reference sequence). V was cut by 4 bases and J by 3 bases, with 15 bases left in between. The CDR3 length is 15 residues. CDR3 bases: TGTGCCAGCAGCTCAGCGTTCCAGGGGTACACTGAAGCTTTCTTT. Its protein is CASSSAFQGYTEAFF.

This clonotype was seen at least ten times. This chain links TRBV25-1 with TRBJ2-2; the D is unclear. The germline CDR1 and CDR2 sequences are MGHDK and SYGVNS. Trimming removed 2 bases at V and 2 bases at J, with 6 bases between. This CDR3 is built from 14 residues. In DNA, the CDR3 is TGTGCCAGCAGTGAAGTCCGTAACACCGGGGAGCTGTTTTTT. The encoded protein is CASSEVRNTGELFF.

The V and J genes are TRBV12-3 or TRBV12-4 and TRBJ1-3, with 7 positions matching TRBD1. Losses at the gene ends were 6 bases for V and 3 bases for J; bases not matched to a gene: 2. The CDR3 is 13 amino acids. The CDR3 DNA reads TGTGCCAGCAGAGGGACAGATGGAAACACCATATATTTT. It encodes CASRGTDGNTIYF.

This clonotype was found a few times. The V and J genes are TRBV7-2 and TRBJ1-4; maybe TRBD1 (5 bases). This CDR3 comprises 15 residues. Trimming left V 5 bases short and J 5 bases short, with 15 bases between. Per germline, CDR1 SGHTA and CDR2 FQGNSA. As DNA, the CDR3 is TGTGCCAGCAGCCTAGAGGGGAGGAAGAATGAAAAACTGTTTTTT. Translation gives CASSLEGRKNEKLFF.

This clonotype has at least ten counts. J is TRBJ2-7 and V is TRBV12-3 or TRBV12-4, with a possible D match to TRBD1 (5 bases). V lost 5 bases to trimming and J lost 5 bases, with 16 bases between them. This CDR3 region has 14 residues. The CDR3 here is CASSPLTVIDEQYF. The CDR3 nucleotides are TGTGCCAGCAGTCCGCTGACAGTAATCGACGAGCAGTACTTC.

In its sample, this clonotype was seen many times. This chain connects TRBV6-5 to TRBJ1-6, with D unresolved. The ends were cut back, 0 bases at V and 0 bases at J, with 9 bases in the middle. The CDR3 runs to 17 residues. CDR1 MNHEY and CDR2 SVGAGI come from the germline V gene. The CDR3 coding sequence is TGTGCCAGCAGTTACTCAGGTCCCAGCTCCTATAATTCACCCCTCCACTTT. It is translated as CASSYSGPSSYNSPLHF.

This clonotype was detected only a few times. CDR3 sequence: CSVCRGVLETQYF. The DNA for the CDR3 is TGCAGCGTCTGCAGGGGCGTTCTGGAGACCCAGTACTTC. The V call is TRBV29-1, the J call TRBJ2-5; D is perhaps TRBD1 (6 bases). Trimming cost V 6 bases and J 5 bases, with 16 bases left between them. This CDR3 comprises 13 residues. Germline V gives CDR1 SQVTM, CDR2 ANQGSEA.

This clonotype was seen at least ten times. This chain connects TRBV7-2 to TRBJ2-3; 7 bases fit TRBD1. Trimming cost V 0 bases and J 0 bases; bases outside gene matches: 0. The CDR3 is made up of 15 amino acids. Germline V lookup: CDR1 SGHTA, CDR2 FQGNSA. The CDR3 is CASSLAGQSTDTQYF. CDR3 bases: TGTGCCAGCAGCTTAGCGGGACAGAGCACAGATACGCAGTATTTT.

This clonotype was seen a few times. The J gene is TRBJ1-5, the V gene TRBV7-2, with D uncertain. The V gene's germline CDR1 is SGHTA and CDR2 FQGNSA. The ends were cut back, 5 bases at V and 3 bases at J, with 20 bases in the middle. The CDR3 length is 17 residues. CDR3 loop: CASSTLDYGGYNQPQHF. The CDR3 DNA follows: TGTGCCAGCAGCACGCTTGACTACGGCGGCTACAATCAGCCCCAGCATTTT.

The sample holds a few counts of this clonotype. The chain carries TRBV6-5 and TRBJ1-3; D not resolved. Germline CDR1 reads MNHEY; CDR2 reads SVGAGI. Deletions cut 5 bases from V and 2 bases from J, with 10 bases between. This CDR3 has 14 residues. CDR3 protein: CASSPNQAGNTIYF. The CDR3 DNA follows: TGTGCCAGCAGTCCTAATCAGGCTGGAAACACCATATATTTT.

V gene TRBV7-6 combines with J gene TRBJ2-3, with 11 positions matching TRBD2. The germline V gene has CDR1 SGHVS and CDR2 FNYEAQ. Unmatched junction bases numbered 9, after V lost 5 bases and J lost 2 bases. The CDR3 spans 17 residues. The CDR3 region is CASSKLLAGADTDTQYF. The DNA for the CDR3 is TGTGCCAGCAGCAAACTACTAGCGGGAGCAGACACAGATACGCAGTATTTT.

This clonotype was seen many times. The rearrangement links TRBV28 to TRBJ1-2; possible D gene TRBD1, 6 bases. With 1 base removed from V and 7 bases from J, the gap between germline ends came to 19 bases. This CDR3 has 16 residues. CDR1 is MDHEN and CDR2 is SYDVKM in the germline V gene. The CDR3 is CASSLSVGGRAPGYTF. CDR3 nucleotide sequence: TGTGCCAGCAGTTTATCAGTCGGGGGCAGGGCCCCTGGCTACACCTTC.

This rearrangement joins TRBV20-1 to TRBJ1-4; unclear D gene. Trimming cost V 5 bases and J 7 bases, with 17 bases left between them. Germline CDR1 reads DFQATT; CDR2 reads SNEGSKA (reference sequence). The CDR3 extends over 14 amino acids. CDR3 coding DNA: TGCAGTGCTTTGCGCCGGGCCAGCGGTGAAAAACTGTTTTTT. Translating it yields CSALRRASGEKLFF.

The table lists this clonotype with many counts. The V and J genes are TRBV5-5 and TRBJ1-2; D is ambiguous. The CDR3 sequence is 13 residues long. Germline V gene lookup returns CDR1 SGHKS and CDR2 YYEKEE (reference sequence). V was cut by 2 bases and J by 2 bases, with 7 bases left in between. The CDR3 loop is CASSFLENYGYTF. The CDR3 DNA reads as TGTGCCAGCAGCTTTCTGGAGAACTATGGCTACACCTTC.

This clonotype was recorded at least ten times. The chain carries TRBV7-2 and TRBJ1-2; TRBD1 is a possible D gene (5 bases). CDR3 size: 16 residues. Trimming removed 1 base from V and 6 bases from J, with 18 bases in between. Germline assignment: CDR1 SGHTA and CDR2 FQGNSA. The CDR3 sequence is CASSLEGYWGSHGYTF. Written as DNA, the CDR3 is TGTGCCAGCAGCTTAGAAGGATATTGGGGGAGCCATGGCTACACCTTC.

A few counts support this clonotype. The CDR3 loop reads CASSFSDGTGELFF. The CDR3 nucleotides read TGTGCCAGCAGCTTTTCCGACGGCACCGGGGAGCTGTTTTTT. V is TRBV7-6 and J is TRBJ2-2, with D unresolved. Trimming took off 3 bases at V and 4 bases at J, with 9 bases between the two ends. The CDR3 loop spans 14 amino acids. Germline V gives CDR1 SGHVS, CDR2 FNYEAQ.